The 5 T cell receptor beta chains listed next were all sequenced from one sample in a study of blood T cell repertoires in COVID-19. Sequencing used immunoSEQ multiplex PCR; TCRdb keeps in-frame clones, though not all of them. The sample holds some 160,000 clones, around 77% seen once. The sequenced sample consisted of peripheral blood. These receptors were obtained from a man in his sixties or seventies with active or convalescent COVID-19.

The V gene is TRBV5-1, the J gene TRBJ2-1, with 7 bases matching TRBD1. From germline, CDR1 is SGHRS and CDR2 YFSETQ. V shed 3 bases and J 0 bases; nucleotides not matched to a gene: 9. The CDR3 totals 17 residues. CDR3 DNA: TGCGCCAGCAGCTCCGGACAGGACCTAAGCTCCTACAATGAGCAGTTCTTC. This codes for CASSSGQDLSSYNEQFF. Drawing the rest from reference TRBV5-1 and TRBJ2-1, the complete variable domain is KAGVTQTPRYLIKTRGQQVTLSCSPISGHRSVSWYQQTPGQGLQFLFEYFSETQRNKGNFPGRFSGRQFSNSRSEMNVSTLELGDSALYLCASSSGQDLSSYNEQFFGPGTRLTVL.

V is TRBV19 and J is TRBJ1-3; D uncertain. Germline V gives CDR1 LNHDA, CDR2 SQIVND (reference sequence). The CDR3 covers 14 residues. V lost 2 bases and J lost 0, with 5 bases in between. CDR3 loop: CASSISISGNTIYF. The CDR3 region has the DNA TGTGCCAGTAGTATAAGCATCTCTGGAAACACCATATATTTT.

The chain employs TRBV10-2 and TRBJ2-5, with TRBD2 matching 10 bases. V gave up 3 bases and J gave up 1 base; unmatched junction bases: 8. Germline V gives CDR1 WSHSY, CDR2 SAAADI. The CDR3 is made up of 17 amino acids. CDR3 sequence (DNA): TGCGCCAGCAGTGATCCTCCCCTAGCGGGAGTCCAAGAGACCCAGTACTTC. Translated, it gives CASSDPPLAGVQETQYF.

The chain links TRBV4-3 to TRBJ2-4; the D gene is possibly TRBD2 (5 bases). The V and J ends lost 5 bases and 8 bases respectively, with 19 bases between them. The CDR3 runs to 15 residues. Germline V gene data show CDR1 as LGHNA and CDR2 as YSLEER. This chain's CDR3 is CASSIGHSGDYIQYF. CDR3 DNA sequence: TGCGCCAGCAGCATTGGTCACAGCGGAGACTACATTCAGTACTTC.

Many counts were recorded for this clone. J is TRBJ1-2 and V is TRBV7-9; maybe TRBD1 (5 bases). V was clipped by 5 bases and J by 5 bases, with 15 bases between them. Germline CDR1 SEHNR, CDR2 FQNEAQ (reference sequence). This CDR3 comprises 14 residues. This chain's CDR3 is CASSPGRGGYGYTF. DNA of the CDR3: TGTGCCAGCAGCCCCGGGAGGGGAGGATATGGCTACACCTTC.